The sequence of this T cell receptor (beta chain) was determined in a study of control samples from healthy donors and cancer patients. There are 12 residues in the CDR3. Germline CDR1 is SGHVS and CDR2 is FQNEAQ. Trimming left V 2 bases short and J 11 bases short, with 9 bases between. Generated by immunoSEQ multiplex PCR, the TCRdb table keeps only in-frame clones and is missing some. Of 90,000 to 110,000 clones listed, approximately 83% are singletons. This clone was recorded only once. The sample was blood. The chain has TRBV7-8 and TRBJ1-4, with D maybe TRBD1 (5 bases). The origin of this receptor is a woman aged 45-60 years in good health. CDR3 loop: CASSLKGDKLFF. CDR3 DNA: TGTGCCAGCAGCTTAAAAGGGGACAAACTGTTTTTT.